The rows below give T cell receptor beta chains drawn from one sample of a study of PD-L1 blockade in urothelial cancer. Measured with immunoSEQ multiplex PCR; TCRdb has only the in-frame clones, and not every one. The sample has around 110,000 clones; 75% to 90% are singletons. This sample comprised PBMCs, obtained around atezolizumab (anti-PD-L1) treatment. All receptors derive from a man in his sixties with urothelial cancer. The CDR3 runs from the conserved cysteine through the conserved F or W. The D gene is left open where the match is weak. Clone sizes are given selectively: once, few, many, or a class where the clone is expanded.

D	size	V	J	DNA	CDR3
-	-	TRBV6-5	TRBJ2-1	TGTGCCAGCAGTTCTGGGCTAGCCGCCTACAATGAGCAGTTCTTC	CASSSGLAAYNEQFF
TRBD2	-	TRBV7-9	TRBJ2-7	TGTGCCAGCACTGGTAGCGGGGCCGTTCCCTACGAGCAGTACTTC	CASTGSGAVPYEQYF
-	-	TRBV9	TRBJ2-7	TGTGCCAGCAGCGGGACAAACGAGCAGTACTTC	CASSGTNEQYF
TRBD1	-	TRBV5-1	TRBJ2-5	TGCGCCAGCAGCTTAGGGACAGGGGGTAGCCAAGAGACCCAGTACTTC	CASSLGTGGSQETQYF
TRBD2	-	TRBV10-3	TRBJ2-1	TGTGCCATCACCGGGACTAGCGGCATCTCCTACAATGAGCAGTTCTTC	CAITGTSGISYNEQFF
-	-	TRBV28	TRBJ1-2	TGTGCCAGCAGGGGCACCCCTGGCTACACCTTC	CASRGTPGYTF
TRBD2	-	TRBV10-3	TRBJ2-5	TGTGCCATCGGGCCCGGGACTAGTTTGGCAGAGACCCAGTACTTC	CAIGPGTSLAETQYF
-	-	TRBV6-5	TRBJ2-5	TGTGCCAGCAGCCTAGGGGAAGAGACCCAGTACTTC	CASSLGEETQYF
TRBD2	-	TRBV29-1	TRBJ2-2	TGCAGCGCGACCGGGACTAGGGACACCGGGGAGCTGTTTTTT	CSATGTRDTGELFF
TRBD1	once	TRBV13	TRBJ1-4	TGTGCCAGCAGCTTCGGACAGGAATGGGCTGAAAAACTGTTTTTT	CASSFGQEWAEKLFF
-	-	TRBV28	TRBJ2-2	TGTGCCAGCACCCAAGGGGGGGGCACCGAGGAGCTGTTTTTT	CASTQGGGTEELFF
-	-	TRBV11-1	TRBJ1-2	TGTGCCAGCAGCTGGGAGGGGGACTATGGCTACACCTTC	CASSWEGDYGYTF
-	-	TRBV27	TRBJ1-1	TGTGCCAGCAGTTTATTACCGGGGTACACTGAAGCTTTCTTT	CASSLLPGYTEAFF
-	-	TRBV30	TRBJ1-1	TGTGCCTGGAGTGACAGCATAAACACTGAAGCTTTCTTT	CAWSDSINTEAFF
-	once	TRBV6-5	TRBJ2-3	TGTGCCAGCAGTTACCAAGGGACACCTAGCACAGATACGCAGTATTTT	CASSYQGTPSTDTQYF
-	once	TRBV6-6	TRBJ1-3	TGTGCCAGCAGTTCCAGGGATTCTGGAAACACCATATATTTT	CASSSRDSGNTIYF
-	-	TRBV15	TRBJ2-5	TGTGCCACCAGCAGAGTAGGACTCACTGAAGAGACCCAGTACTTC	CATSRVGLTEETQYF
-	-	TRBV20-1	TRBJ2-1	TGCAGTGCGCAGGACAATGAGCAGTTCTTC	CSAQDNEQFF
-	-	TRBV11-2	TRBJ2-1	TGTGCCAGCAGCTTAGATTCCCTCGGGGTTGAGCAGTTCTTC	CASSLDSLGVEQFF
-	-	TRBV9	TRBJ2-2	TGTGCCAGCAGCGTAGACCAACAGGCTGCGGGGCCGGGCGGGGAGCTGTTTTTT	CASSVDQQAAGPGGELFF
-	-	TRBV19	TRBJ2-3	TGTGCCAGTAGCCGCGGGCCCCAACGGAGCACAGATACGCAGTATTTT	CASSRGPQRSTDTQYF
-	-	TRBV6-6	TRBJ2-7	TGTGCCAGCAGCCCCAACTACGAGCAGTACTTC	CASSPNYEQYF
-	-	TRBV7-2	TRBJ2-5	TGTGCCAGCAGCTTAGCGCGACAAGAGACCCAGTACTTC	CASSLARQETQYF
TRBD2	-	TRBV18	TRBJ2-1	TGTGCCAGCTCACCAGAGACTAGCGGGGTCGCTGAGCAGTTCTTC	CASSPETSGVAEQFF
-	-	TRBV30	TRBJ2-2	TGTGCCTGGAGTGGTGGAGGGCCCGGGGAGCTGTTTTTT	CAWSGGGPGELFF
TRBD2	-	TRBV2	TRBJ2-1	TGTGCCAGCAGTGGAGGGACTAGCGGTTTAAGCTCCTACAATGAGCAGTTCTTC	CASSGGTSGLSSYNEQFF
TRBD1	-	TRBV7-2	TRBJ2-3	TGTGCCAGCAGCTCGGGACAGGGGGCTGGGACAGATACGCAGTATTTT	CASSSGQGAGTDTQYF
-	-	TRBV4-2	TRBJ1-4	TGTGCCAGCAGCCAGACCATGGGGCCAACTAATGAAAAACTGTTTTTT	CASSQTMGPTNEKLFF
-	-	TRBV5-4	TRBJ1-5	TGTGCCAGCAGCTTGGTTAAGTGGACAGAGACCCGTCAGCCCCAGCATTTT	CASSLVKWTETRQPQHF
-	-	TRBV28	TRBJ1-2	TGTGCCAGCAGTTTACAGTCTTCCCAGGGTGGCTACACCTTC	CASSLQSSQGGYTF
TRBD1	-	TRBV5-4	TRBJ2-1	TGTGCCAGCAGCTTAAGGACAGGGGTCAATGAGCAGTTCTTC	CASSLRTGVNEQFF
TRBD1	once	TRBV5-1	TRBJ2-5	TGCGCCAGCAGCCCGACAGGGCCTTGGGAGACCCAGTACTTC	CASSPTGPWETQYF
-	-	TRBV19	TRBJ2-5	TGTGCCAGTAGTTCCCTCCGCAACGGGCGAGGAGGACAAGAGACCCAGTACTTC	CASSSLRNGRGGQETQYF
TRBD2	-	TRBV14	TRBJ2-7	TGTGCCAGCAGCCAAGATCTGCTAGCGGGGCCCTACGAGCAGTACTTC	CASSQDLLAGPYEQYF
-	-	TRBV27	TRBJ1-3	TGTGCCCGCAGGGCCCGAAACACCATATATTTT	CARRARNTIYF
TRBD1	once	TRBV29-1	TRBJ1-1	TGCAGCGTGTACCGACAGGGTACTGAAGCTTTCTTT	CSVYRQGTEAFF
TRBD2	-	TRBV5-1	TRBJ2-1	TGCGCCAGCAGCTTGCGACTAGCGCCTAACAATGAGCAGTTCTTC	CASSLRLAPNNEQFF
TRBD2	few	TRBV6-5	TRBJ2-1	TGTGCCAGCAGTTACTCTAGCGGGGGGCACAATGAGCAGTTCTTC	CASSYSSGGHNEQFF
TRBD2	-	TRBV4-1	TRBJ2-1	TGCGCCAGCAGCCACCTTAGCGGGGACTCCTACAATGAGCAGTTCTTC	CASSHLSGDSYNEQFF
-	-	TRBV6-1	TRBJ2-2	TGTGCCAGCAGTGAAGCACCCCGGAGGGTCGGCGGGGAGCTGTTTTTT	CASSEAPRRVGGELFF
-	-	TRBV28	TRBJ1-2	TGTGCCAGCAGTGACAGGAGAGACTATGGCTACACCTTC	CASSDRRDYGYTF
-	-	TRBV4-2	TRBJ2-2	TGTGCCAGCAGCCACTCTTCGGGATTAGTGCTGTTTTTT	CASSHSSGLVLFF
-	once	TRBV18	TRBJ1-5	TGTGCCAGCTCACCCACCCAGGGTGGCAATCAGCCCCAGCATTTT	CASSPTQGGNQPQHF
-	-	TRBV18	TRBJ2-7	TGTGCCAGCTCACCATTAGGGGAGGGGGCCTACGAGCAGTACTTC	CASSPLGEGAYEQYF
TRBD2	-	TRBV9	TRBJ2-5	TGTGCCAGCAGCGTAGGTTCTAGCGGGAGCCCGGAGACCCAGTACTTC	CASSVGSSGSPETQYF
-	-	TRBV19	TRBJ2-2	TGTGCCAGTAGTATAGGGCCCCTCCGCGGGGAGCTGTTTTTT	CASSIGPLRGELFF
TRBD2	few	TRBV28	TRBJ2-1	TGTGCCGCGAGGGCAGCGGGAGTAGGCAATGAGCAGTTCTTC	CAARAAGVGNEQFF
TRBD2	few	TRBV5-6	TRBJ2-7	TGTGCCAGCAGCTCTGAGACAGCGGGATCCTACGAGCAGTACTTC	CASSSETAGSYEQYF
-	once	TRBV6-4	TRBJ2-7	TGTGCCAGCAGTGGAGTTTTCGAGCAGTACTTC	CASSGVFEQYF
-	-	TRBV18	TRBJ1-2	TGTGCCAGCTCTCAAGGACAGAACTACTATGGCTACACCTTC	CASSQGQNYYGYTF
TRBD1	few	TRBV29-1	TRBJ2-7	TGCAGCGGCCAGGGACAGGGGACCTACGAGCAGTACTTC	CSGQGQGTYEQYF
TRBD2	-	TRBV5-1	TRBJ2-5	TGCGCCAGCAGCTTGGGGACTAGCGGGAACCAAGAGACCCAGTACTTC	CASSLGTSGNQETQYF
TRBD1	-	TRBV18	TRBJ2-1	TGTGCCAGCTCACCCGGGACAGGGGTCTTCAATGAGCAGTTCTTC	CASSPGTGVFNEQFF
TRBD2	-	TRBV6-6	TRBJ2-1	TGTGCCAGCAGCATCGGGACTAGCGGGAGCAATGAGCAGTTCTTC	CASSIGTSGSNEQFF